These 18 T cell receptor beta chains were sequenced from one sample in a study of blood T cell repertoires in COVID-19. Sequencing was performed with immunoSEQ multiplex PCR; in TCRdb, only in-frame clones are kept and a portion is missing. In the table there are a few hundred thousand clones, roughly four fifths of which are singletons. Sequenced sample: peripheral blood. These TCRs come from a woman aged 50 to 60 with acute or convalescent COVID-19.

The J gene is TRBJ1-6, the V gene TRBV28; the match to TRBD1 covers 11 bases. The CDR3 is 15 residues long. In germline, CDR1 is MDHEN, CDR2 SYDVKM. Trimming removed 6 bases from V and 7 bases from J; junction bases left unmatched: 5. The CDR3 is CASSPRTGGNSPLHF. CDR3 bases: TGTGCCAGCAGCCCAAGGACAGGGGGCAATTCACCCCTCCACTTT.

V and J are TRBV18 and TRBJ2-2; D ambiguous. Trimming took 3 bases from V and 0 from J, leaving 11 bases between them. The germline V gene encodes CDR1 KGHSH and CDR2 LQKENI. This CDR3 has 16 residues. CDR3 coding DNA: TGTGCCAGCTCACCTCTAACAGACGCGAACACCGGGGAGCTGTTTTTT. It specifies CASSPLTDANTGELFF.

The genes are TRBV25-1 and TRBJ2-1; 8 positions match TRBD2. The CDR3 consists of 14 residues. After removal of 5 bases from V and 9 bases from J, the junction contained 9 bases not matched to a gene. Germline V gene sequence: CDR1 MGHDK, CDR2 SYGVNS. The CDR3 is CASSFGAGVGEQFF. CDR3 in DNA: TGTGCCAGCAGTTTCGGAGCGGGGGTGGGTGAGCAGTTCTTC. Full variable domain (remainder filled in from reference TRBV25-1 and TRBJ2-1): EADIYQTPRYLVIGTGKKITLECSQTMGHDKMYWYQQDPGMELHLIHYSYGVNSTEKGDLSSESTVSRIRTEHFPLTLESARPSHTSQYLCASSFGAGVGEQFFGPGTRLTVL.

The chain joins TRBV7-8 to TRBJ2-3; TRBD2 matches 12 bases. The junction had 26 bases not matched to a gene; V was cut back by 5 bases and J by 2 bases. The CDR3 is 23 residues long. Germline CDR1 is SGHVS and CDR2 is FQNEAQ. The CDR3 coding sequence is TGTGCCAGCAGCCCCGACCGGGACAGGGCTCTAGCTCTAGCGGGAGGGACCACAGATACGCAGTATTTT. Translating gives CASSPDRDRALALAGGTTDTQYF.

This chain joins TRBV7-9 and TRBJ2-7; no clear D. The V gene lost 5 bases and the J gene lost 2 bases, with 10 bases spanning the gap. Per germline, CDR1 SEHNR and CDR2 FQNEAQ (reference sequence). This CDR3 region has 13 residues. This CDR3 reads CASSRPNTYEQYF. CDR3 DNA sequence: TGTGCCAGCAGCCGCCCAAACACCTACGAGCAGTACTTC.

The chain recombines TRBV28 with TRBJ1-2; D gene unclear. V dropped 3 bases and J dropped 4 bases, with 12 bases sitting between them. The CDR3 runs 14 residues. Germline values: CDR1 MDHEN, CDR2 SYDVKM. CDR3 residues: CASSFAGFLYGYTF. The DNA for the CDR3 is TGTGCCAGCAGTTTCGCCGGGTTTCTCTATGGCTACACCTTC.

The chain carries TRBV28 and TRBJ1-1, with D maybe TRBD1 (5 bases). Germline V gene sequence: CDR1 MDHEN, CDR2 SYDVKM. The CDR3 spans 12 residues. V was shortened by 8 bases and J by 11 bases, with 18 bases between the two germline ends. CDR3 coding DNA: TGTGCCAGCCTCGACGCCCCGGGGGATGCTTTCTTT. This encodes CASLDAPGDAFF. The full variable domain, its missing parts supplied by reference TRBV28 and TRBJ1-1, is DVKVTQSSRYLVKRTGEKVFLECVQDMDHENMFWYRQDPGLGLRLIYFSYDVKMKEKGDIPEGYSVSREKKERFSLILESASTNQTSMYLCASLDAPGDAFFGQGTRLTVV.

This sequence joins TRBV7-2 and TRBJ2-3; 7 nucleotides align to TRBD2. V lost 1 base and J lost 4; bases outside the gene matches: 2. CDR3 length: 14 amino acids. Germline V gene sequence: CDR1 SGHTA, CDR2 FQGNSA. The DNA for the CDR3 is TGTGCCAGCAGCTTAGGGCTAGCGGCAGATACGCAGTATTTT. Protein: CASSLGLAADTQYF.

The genes are TRBV5-8 and TRBJ1-1, with 7 positions matching TRBD1. CDR1 and CDR2 from the germline V gene are SGHTS and YDEGEE. Trimming at V came to 4 bases and at J to 0 bases, leaving 6 bases not matched to a gene. CDR3 length equals 15 residues. CDR3 in amino acids: CASSTGQLMNTEAFF. DNA of the CDR3: TGTGCCAGCAGCACGGGACAGCTCATGAACACTGAAGCTTTCTTT.

The chain joins TRBV6-5 to TRBJ1-1, with no clear D. Germline CDR1 reads MNHEY; CDR2 reads SVGAGI. Trimming left V 6 bases short and J 1 base short, with 15 bases between. This CDR3 comprises 15 residues. The CDR3 sequence is CASSGPSNPNTEAFF. The CDR3 DNA reads as TGTGCCAGCAGCGGTCCCTCCAACCCGAACACTGAAGCTTTCTTT.

The CDR3 sequence is CASSPQEQGASGYTF. The DNA for the CDR3 is TGTGCCAGCAGTCCCCAGGAACAGGGGGCAAGTGGCTACACCTTC. The chain employs TRBV6-5 and TRBJ1-2; TRBD1 aligns across 9 bases. The CDR3 has 15 residues. Germline V CDR1 and CDR2: MNHEY, SVGAGI. V trimming: 5 bases; J trimming: 7 bases; junction bases outside the gene matches: 11.

The chain uses TRBV28 and TRBJ1-2, with TRBD1 identical over 11 bases. The CDR3 loop spans 13 amino acids. J lost 4 bases, V lost 5 bases, and 0 bases had no gene match. Germline V gives CDR1 MDHEN, CDR2 SYDVKM. CDR3 loop: CASSGQGAYGYTF. CDR3 coding DNA: TGTGCCAGCAGTGGACAGGGGGCCTATGGCTACACCTTC.

CDR3 in amino acids: CAWSIEAPSNNQPQHF. Written as DNA, the CDR3 is TGTGCCTGGAGTATAGAGGCCCCTTCCAATAATCAGCCCCAGCATTTT. This chain links TRBV30 with TRBJ1-5, with D unresolved. Germline V gene lookup returns CDR1 GTSNPN and CDR2 SVGIG (reference sequence). The ends were cut back, 2 bases at V and 4 bases at J, with 18 bases in the middle. The length of the CDR3 is 16 residues.

This chain uses TRBV6-5 with TRBJ2-5; D unclear. V was pared by 7 bases and J by 2 bases, with 14 bases between. CDR3 size: 14 residues. From germline, CDR1 is MNHEY and CDR2 SVGAGI. The CDR3 DNA sequence: TGTGCCAGCAATCCGCGAGTAGTTCAAGAGACCCAGTACTTC. Amino acids: CASNPRVVQETQYF.

The chain has TRBV6-5 and TRBJ1-2; D is possibly TRBD1 (5 bases). Trimming took off 7 bases at V and 6 bases at J, with 12 bases between the two ends. Germline CDR1 MNHEY, CDR2 SVGAGI. The CDR3 is 12 residues long. CDR3 sequence reads: CASTQRGNGYTF. Written as DNA, the CDR3 is TGTGCCAGCACCCAAAGGGGAAATGGCTACACCTTC.

This clone was seen just once. This rearrangement joins TRBV14 to TRBJ2-1; the match to TRBD2 covers 10 bases. Trimming removed 1 base from V and 6 bases from J; junction bases left unmatched: 6. The CDR3 extends over 16 amino acids. Germline CDR1 SGHDN, CDR2 FVKESK. The CDR3 loop is CASSQASGRRSNEQFF. CDR3 bases: TGTGCCAGCAGCCAAGCTAGCGGGAGACGGTCCAATGAGCAGTTCTTC.

The gene calls are TRBV3-1 (or the pseudogene TRBV3-2) and TRBJ1-1; D ambiguous. The V end was cut by 1 base, the J end by 0 bases, with 6 bases between. The germline gives CDR1 LGHDT, CDR2 YNNKEL (reference sequence). CDR3 size: 14 residues. Here the CDR3 DNA reads TGTGCCAGCAGCCAAGGGCACCTGAACACTGAAGCTTTCTTT. It is translated as CASSQGHLNTEAFF.

The gene calls are TRBV19 and TRBJ2-7; 8 bases line up with TRBD1. Germline lookup yields CDR1 LNHDA and CDR2 SQIVND (reference sequence). The CDR3 covers 14 residues. The V gene end was trimmed by 5 bases and the J gene end by 3 bases; junction bases not matched to a gene: 6. The CDR3 is CASSVRTGGYEQYF. In nucleotides, the CDR3 is TGTGCCAGTAGTGTCCGAACAGGGGGCTACGAGCAGTACTTC.